The source of this T cell receptor (beta chain) is a study of Graves' ophthalmopathy and Graves' hyperthyroidism. In the study overall: Specimen type is peripheral blood, obtained at initial diagnosis before any treatment.

Study outcomes and limitations: Blood repertoires reportedly contained most expanded thyroid clonotypes above 0.001 frequency.

This clonotype was observed many times. Its antigen is as yet unknown. With 3 bases clipped from V and 10 bases from J, the junction kept 8 bases outside the gene matches. The CDR3 contains 14 residues. Germline values: CDR1 GTSNPN, CDR2 SVGIG (reference sequence). Scientists amplified the TCR beta CDR3 regions from RNA transcripts. First-round RT-PCR used HTBI primers; second-round multiplex PCR followed. TCRdb passed the multiplex PCR reads through MiXCR, listing each CDR3 protein once. The sample yields roughly 500,000 distinct CDR3 sequences, around an eighth seen once. Moderate-to-severe activity, CAS ≥3, NOSPECS ≥4 and a duration under 3 months were seen in donors with ophthalmopathy. As the starting material, 9.5 to 10 ml of fresh peripheral blood yielded the PBMCs.

The rearrangement joins TRBV30 to TRBJ1-6; 8 bases fit TRBD1. The sample was blood. This TCR was recovered from a woman younger than 45 with Graves' ophthalmopathy. This CDR3 reads CAWREQGVWSPLHF. As DNA, the CDR3 is TGTGCCTGGAGGGAACAGGGGGTATGGTCACCCCTCCACTTT.